A single sample gave rise to the 24 T cell receptor beta chains below, sequenced in a study of cytomegalovirus exposure and HLA in healthy donors. PCR employed 60 Vbeta and 13 Jbeta primers. Profiled with immunoSEQ multiplex PCR; TCRdb holds only in-frame clones, not every one. The clone table shows 100,000 to 150,000 clones, with the ten largest holding more than 1.5%. Sequencing was carried out using PBMCs. The receptors here all came from a woman between 40 and 55 years old in good health and CMV-seropositive.

The chain links TRBV7-9 to TRBJ1-5, with D hard to call. Between the trimmed V and J ends, which lost 4 bases and 7 bases, there was a span of 8 bases. This CDR3 has 12 amino acids. Germline V gives CDR1 SEHNR, CDR2 FQNEAQ (reference sequence). The CDR3 is CASSSGRQPQHF. The CDR3 coding sequence is TGTGCCAGCAGCTCCGGTAGACAGCCCCAGCATTTT.

The chain joins TRBV7-2 to TRBJ2-1; no definite D call. The CDR3 totals 16 residues. Germline V gene lookup returns CDR1 SGHTA and CDR2 FQGNSA. Trimming stripped 1 base from V and 2 bases from J, with 12 bases between. For the CDR3, the DNA is TGTGCCAGCAGCTTAGTAGCCGGGTTAGCCTACAATGAGCAGTTCTTC. Residues: CASSLVAGLAYNEQFF.

V is TRBV5-5 and J is TRBJ2-5; a weak D match, TRBD1 (5 bases). This CDR3 comprises 14 residues. Germline CDR1 reads SGHKS; CDR2 reads YYEKEE (reference sequence). Between the trimmed V and J ends, which lost 0 bases and 4 bases, there was a span of 10 bases. The CDR3 region is CASSLEGRGETQYF. In DNA form, the CDR3 reads TGTGCCAGCAGCTTGGAGGGGCGAGGAGAGACCCAGTACTTC.

The V call is TRBV30, the J call TRBJ1-4; D gene unclear. Per germline, CDR1 GTSNPN and CDR2 SVGIG (reference sequence). With 2 bases removed from V and 2 bases from J, the gap between germline ends came to 6 bases. This CDR3 is built from 13 residues. CDR3: CAWSPQTNEKLFF. For the CDR3, the DNA is TGTGCCTGGAGTCCCCAGACTAATGAAAAACTGTTTTTT.

The CDR3 region has the DNA TGTGCCAGCAGTTTAGCATGGGAGCAGTACTTC. It codes for CASSLAWEQYF. This chain connects TRBV6-1 to TRBJ2-7; D call uncertain. V lost 5 bases to trimming and J lost 7 bases, with 9 bases between them. CDR3 length: 11 residues. Per the germline V gene, CDR1 is MNHNS and CDR2 is SASEGT.

The chain links TRBV6-1 to TRBJ2-7; D perhaps matches TRBD2 (6 bases). The CDR3 is 17 amino acids. Trimming shortened V by 0 bases and J by 2 bases, and 17 bases separated the two germline ends. Germline V lookup: CDR1 MNHNS, CDR2 SASEGT. The CDR3 loop reads CASSEAPLAAGPYEQYF. CDR3 sequence (DNA): TGTGCCAGCAGTGAAGCACCCTTAGCGGCCGGACCCTACGAGCAGTACTTC.

CDR3 sequence (DNA): TGCGCCAGCGTGGATGTTAGAGGGGGTAATGAGCAGTTCTTC. Its translation: CASVDVRGGNEQFF. The V gene is TRBV5-1, the J gene TRBJ2-1, with D possibly being TRBD1 (6 bases). Germline lookup yields CDR1 SGHRS and CDR2 YFSETQ. CDR3 length equals 14 residues. Deletions cut 7 bases from V and 7 bases from J, with 18 bases between. The full variable domain, with the rest looked up from reference TRBV5-1 and TRBJ2-1, is KAGVTQTPRYLIKTRGQQVTLSCSPISGHRSVSWYQQTPGQGLQFLFEYFSETQRNKGNFPGRFSGRQFSNSRSEMNVSTLELGDSALYLCASVDVRGGNEQFFGPGTRLTVL.

The V gene is TRBV5-5, the J gene TRBJ2-7; 8 bases match TRBD2. CDR1 SGHKS and CDR2 YYEKEE come from the germline V gene (reference sequence). The V gene end was trimmed by 5 bases and the J gene end by 5 bases; junction bases not matched to a gene: 9. The CDR3 spans 14 residues. The CDR3 DNA is TGTGCCAGCAGACCAAGGACTAGCAAGGACGAGCAGTACTTC. Translated: CASRPRTSKDEQYF.

The chain recombines TRBV5-4 with TRBJ1-2, with D tentatively TRBD1 (5 bases). Looked up from germline, CDR1 is SGHNT and CDR2 is YYREEE (reference sequence). V shed 0 bases and J shed 3 bases, with 18 bases lying between them. CDR3 length: 17 residues. The CDR3 nucleotides are TGTGCCAGCAGCTTGGCCGGCGGGGGGGACGTGGACTATGGCTACACCTTC. It specifies CASSLAGGGDVDYGYTF.

This chain uses TRBV19 with TRBJ2-1; TRBD1 matches 8 bases. V lost 7 bases and J lost 3; bases outside the gene matches: 8. Germline values: CDR1 LNHDA, CDR2 SQIVND (reference sequence). There are 15 residues in the CDR3. CDR3 coding DNA: TGTGCCAGTACCGTAATCGGACAGGGCTACAATGAGCAGTTCTTC. Translating gives CASTVIGQGYNEQFF.

The chain joins TRBV6-5 to TRBJ2-1; D might be TRBD1 (7 bases). CDR1 is MNHEY, CDR2 SVGAGI, per germline. This CDR3 region has 14 residues. V gave up 6 bases and J gave up 9 bases, with 18 bases separating them. CDR3 residues: CASSPGQEGGEQFF. The CDR3 DNA is TGTGCCAGCAGCCCTGGACAGGAGGGAGGTGAGCAGTTCTTC.

The chain uses TRBV5-1 and TRBJ2-2, with D possibly matching TRBD1 (5 bases). This CDR3 is 16 amino acids long. Germline lookup yields CDR1 SGHRS and CDR2 YFSETQ. V was shortened by 3 bases and J by 7 bases, with 19 bases between the two germline ends. Written as DNA, the CDR3 is TGCGCCAGCAGCTCCCAAGACAGTTCAGGAGTCGGGGAGCTGTTTTTT. Translation: CASSSQDSSGVGELFF.

The V gene is TRBV6-5, the J gene TRBJ1-5, with 8 bases that match TRBD1. The germline V gene has CDR1 MNHEY and CDR2 SVGAGI. The V segment lost 7 bases and the J segment 0 bases; nucleotides outside the gene matches: 5. This CDR3 is 15 amino acids long. The CDR3 nucleotides read TGTGCCAGCAAACAGGGGGTCTATAGCAATCAGCCCCAGCATTTT. Translated, it gives CASKQGVYSNQPQHF.

The chain is built from TRBV29-1 and TRBJ2-3; D possibly corresponds to TRBD1 (6 bases). Germline values: CDR1 SQVTM, CDR2 ANQGSEA. V lost 5 bases and J lost 1, with 7 bases in between. This CDR3 has 12 residues. The CDR3 bases are TGCAGCGTTAGGACAGGCACAGATACGCAGTATTTT. Translation: CSVRTGTDTQYF.

The chain joins TRBV9 to TRBJ1-4; maybe TRBD1 (5 bases). Looked up from germline, CDR1 is SGDLS and CDR2 is YYNGEE. V was shortened by 2 bases and J by 8 bases, with 13 bases between the two germline ends. CDR3 size: 14 residues. This CDR3 is CASSVGGIGEKLFF. CDR3 DNA: TGTGCCAGCAGCGTGGGGGGGATCGGGGAAAAACTGTTTTTT.

The chain joins TRBV7-7 to TRBJ2-5; 11 bases align to TRBD2. The end of the DNA aligns better with TRBJ2-7, so the J call may be wrong. The CDR3 length is 13 residues. From germline, CDR1 is SSHAT and CDR2 FNYEAQ (reference sequence). The CDR3 spells CASSPGTSGEQYF. In DNA form, the CDR3 reads TGTGCCAGCAGCCCCGGGACTAGCGGCGAGCAGTACTTC.

The V gene is TRBV11-2, the J gene TRBJ2-1; 7 bases map to TRBD2. Trimming took 5 bases from V and 2 from J; bases not matched to a gene: 6. Per the germline V gene, CDR1 is SGHAT and CDR2 is FQNNGV. CDR3 length equals 15 residues. For the CDR3, the DNA is TGTGCCAGCAGCCTTGGGGAGGGTCCCTACAATGAGCAGTTCTTC. Its translation: CASSLGEGPYNEQFF.

The chain uses TRBV4-3 and TRBJ2-5; 10 bases are a match to TRBD2. The CDR3 sequence is 17 residues long. Trimming removed 0 bases from V and 4 bases from J; junction bases left unmatched: 8. The germline V gene encodes CDR1 LGHNA and CDR2 YSLEER. CDR3 sequence (DNA): TGCGCCAGCAGCCAAGAACCAGCGGGAGGGGTCTTAGAGACCCAGTACTTC. Residues: CASSQEPAGGVLETQYF.

The rearrangement joins TRBV4-1 to TRBJ2-5, with 11 bases fitting TRBD2. Germline CDR1 reads MGHRA; CDR2 reads YSYEKL. The CDR3 runs 14 residues. With V trimmed by 5 bases and J by 4 bases, 3 bases remained unmatched. Here the CDR3 DNA reads TGCGCCAGCAGCGTAGCGGGAGGGAGAGAGACCCAGTACTTC. It specifies CASSVAGGRETQYF.

Written as DNA, the CDR3 is TGTGCCAGTAGTCTGCCGGGAGGGGGCTTTTACGAGCAGTACTTC. It yields the protein CASSLPGGGFYEQYF. V and J are TRBV19 and TRBJ2-7; D might be TRBD2 (8 bases). This CDR3 is built from 15 residues. Per germline, CDR1 LNHDA and CDR2 SQIVND (reference sequence). V was clipped by 5 bases and J by 4 bases, with 18 bases between them.

The V call is TRBV9, the J call TRBJ2-7; 11 positions agree with TRBD2. CDR1 and CDR2 from the germline V gene are SGDLS and YYNGEE. The CDR3 totals 16 residues. With V trimmed by 1 base and J by 2 bases, 5 bases remained unmatched. For the CDR3, the DNA is TGTGCCAGCAGCGTAACGGGACTAGCGGACACCTACGAGCAGTACTTC. It yields the protein CASSVTGLADTYEQYF. Complete variable domain (other parts from reference TRBV9 and TRBJ2-7): DSGVTQTPKHLITATGQRVTLRCSPRSGDLSVYWYQQSLDQGLQFLIQYYNGEERAKGNILERFSAQQFPDLHSELNLSSLELGDSALYFCASSVTGLADTYEQYFGPGTRLTVT.

The chain has TRBV5-5 and TRBJ1-3; no clear D. The CDR3 runs to 18 residues. Germline CDR1 and CDR2: SGHKS and YYEKEE (reference sequence). V lost 0 bases, J lost 5 bases, and 21 bases lay in between. The CDR3 nucleotides read TGTGCCAGCAGCTTGGCCTTTACGGGGATAGGATCTCGAAACACCATATATTTT. Amino acid sequence: CASSLAFTGIGSRNTIYF.

The V and J genes are TRBV5-4 and TRBJ2-5; no firm D call. Germline CDR1 and CDR2: SGHNT and YYREEE (reference sequence). This CDR3 has 11 amino acids. V gave up 2 bases and J gave up 5 bases, with 4 bases separating them. CDR3 amino acids: CASSLRETQYF. Here the CDR3 DNA reads TGTGCCAGCAGCTTACGGGAGACCCAGTACTTC.

The chain couples TRBV5-1 to TRBJ1-3; D uncertain. The CDR3 has 13 residues. Deletions cut 6 bases from V and 1 base from J, with 8 bases between. CDR1 and CDR2 from the germline V gene are SGHRS and YFSETQ. CDR3 sequence (DNA): TGCGCCAGCATCCCTCCTTCTGGAAACACCATATATTTT. Its protein is CASIPPSGNTIYF.